This section outlines one T cell receptor (beta chain) sequence together with its context. Its antigen remains unidentified. This sample was included in a study of beta chain features in type 1 diabetes. Reverse transcribing all isolated RNA meant expressed TCRB transcripts were sequenced. Sequencing used immunoSEQ multiplex PCR; TCRdb keeps in-frame clones, though not all of them. Among roughly 240,000 clones listed, approximately 14% were seen once. A CD45RO/CCR7/CD25/CD127/CD95/CD27 panel sorted naive, central memory, regulatory and stem cell-like memory CD4+ cells. General study findings and limits: When cDNA is sequenced, cells with high TCR expression could be over-represented. In these data, an HLA type influence on TCRB rearrangement remained unresolved. Individuals with type 1 diabetes displayed fewer insertions and more deletions at VDJ junctions.

The sample comprised naive CD4+ T cells from blood. This TCR came from a woman aged 35 to 49 in good health.

CDR3 amino acids: CASSYWRGSTDTQYF. The DNA for the CDR3 is TGTGCCAGCAGTTACTGGCGGGGTAGCACAGATACGCAGTATTTT. The V gene is TRBV6-5, the J gene TRBJ2-3, with a tentative D call TRBD2 (6 bases). This CDR3 contains 15 residues. The germline V gene has CDR1 MNHEY and CDR2 SVGAGI. V gave up 1 base and J gave up 0 bases, with 8 bases separating them.